One and the same sample provided the 27 T cell receptor beta chains below, sequenced in a study of blood T cell repertoires in COVID-19. Libraries were prepared by immunoSEQ multiplex PCR; TCRdb keeps only in-frame clonotypes and omits some of them. Altogether around 250,000 clones are present, around nine tenths being singletons, with the ten largest covering around 3.1%. The specimen sequenced was PBMCs or T cells enriched from blood (not recorded which). These receptors all stem from a middle-aged woman who had been exposed to COVID-19.

Concerning this clone: The junction shows a germline mismatch at one end, possibly a read error. The J gene is TRBJ2-6, the V gene TRBV5-1, with TRBD1 matching over 7 bases. The CDR3 totals 16 residues. CDR1 is SGHRS and CDR2 is YFSETQ in the germline V gene. DNA of the CDR3: TGTGCCAGCAGCCCTACCGGGACAGCTGGGGCCAACGTCCTGACTTTC. Its protein product is CASSPTGTAGANVLTF.

The chain is built from TRBV28 and TRBJ1-2, with 10 bases identical to TRBD1. The germline V gene has CDR1 MDHEN and CDR2 SYDVKM. The CDR3 is 15 amino acids. The V gene end was trimmed by 4 bases and the J gene end by 4 bases; junction bases not matched to a gene: 6. The CDR3 is CASSSSGTGVYGYTF. The CDR3, as DNA: TGTGCCAGCAGTTCGTCCGGGACAGGGGTCTATGGCTACACCTTC.

The J gene is TRBJ1-2, the V gene TRBV2; 9 nucleotides agree with TRBD1. Germline values: CDR1 SNHLY, CDR2 FYNNEI. V was clipped by 4 bases and J by 5 bases; unmatched bases: 8. The CDR3 spans 15 residues. The CDR3 region is CASSGRDRVPYGYTF. The CDR3 DNA follows: TGTGCCAGCAGTGGGCGGGACAGGGTTCCTTATGGCTACACCTTC.

The chain joins TRBV9 to TRBJ2-1; D might be TRBD1 (5 bases). This CDR3 has 14 residues. The V end was cut by 0 bases, the J end by 8 bases, with 12 bases between. CDR1 SGDLS and CDR2 YYNGEE come from the germline V gene. The CDR3 protein is CASSVGGAMDEQFF. The CDR3 DNA is TGTGCCAGCAGCGTAGGTGGGGCAATGGATGAGCAGTTCTTC.

The chain links TRBV19 to TRBJ2-3; unclear D gene. This CDR3 is built from 15 residues. Germline V gene data show CDR1 as LNHDA and CDR2 as SQIVND (reference sequence). The V and J ends lost 1 base and 0 bases respectively, with 8 bases between them. The CDR3, as DNA: TGTGCCAGTAGTATAGCAGACACTAGCACAGATACGCAGTATTTT. This translates into CASSIADTSTDTQYF.

V gene TRBV6-5 combines with J gene TRBJ2-1; D possibly corresponds to TRBD2 (5 bases). Trimming took 2 bases from V and 11 from J, leaving 10 bases between them. CDR1 MNHEY and CDR2 SVGAGI come from the germline V gene. CDR3 length: 12 residues. CDR3 bases: TGTGCCAGCAGTTACGGTGGAGGACAGCAGTTCTTC. It specifies CASSYGGGQQFF.

V usage is TRBV24-1 and J usage is TRBJ1-2; 8 nucleotides line up with TRBD1. The germline CDR1 and CDR2 sequences are KGHDR and SFDVKD. The CDR3 runs 12 residues. After removal of 10 bases from V and 5 bases from J, the junction contained 5 bases not matched to a gene. The CDR3 coding sequence is TGTGCCACTAGTACAGGGGGTTATGGCTACACCTTC. Translated: CATSTGGYGYTF.

The chain links TRBV19 to TRBJ1-5, with D tentatively TRBD1 (5 bases). Germline V CDR1 and CDR2: LNHDA, SQIVND (reference sequence). CDR3 length equals 15 residues. With 1 base removed from V and 5 bases from J, the gap between germline ends came to 12 bases. CDR3 sequence (DNA): TGTGCCAGTAGTATAGCAAGGGGAACCTATCAGCCCCAGCATTTT. It codes for CASSIARGTYQPQHF.

A single count supports this clone. The V call is TRBV4-1, the J call TRBJ1-5, with D perhaps matching TRBD1 (6 bases). Germline V gives CDR1 MGHRA, CDR2 YSYEKL. CDR3 size: 17 residues. Trimming stripped 1 base from V and 0 bases from J, with 13 bases between. The CDR3 DNA reads TGCGCCAGCAGCCAAGTTGGGCAGGGGTATAGCAATCAGCCCCAGCATTTT. Protein: CASSQVGQGYSNQPQHF.

The chain couples TRBV14 to TRBJ2-5, with D maybe TRBD1 (6 bases). This CDR3 is built from 16 residues. The germline V and J ends were trimmed by 4 bases and 0 bases, with 15 bases remaining between them. Germline values: CDR1 SGHDN, CDR2 FVKESK. In nucleotides, the CDR3 is TGTGCCAGCAGCCCCGGGACAAGCTCGTACCAAGAGACCCAGTACTTC. Its protein is CASSPGTSSYQETQYF. The variable domain in full, completed from reference TRBV14 and TRBJ2-5, reads EAGVTQFPSHSVIEKGQTVTLRCDPISGHDNLYWYRRVMGKEIKFLLHFVKESKQDESGMPNNRFLAERTGGTYSTLKVQPAELEDSGVYFCASSPGTSSYQETQYFGPGTRLLVL.

The chain is built from TRBV4-2 and TRBJ1-2; TRBD1 might be the D (5 bases). In germline, CDR1 is LGHNA, CDR2 YNFKEQ. With 0 bases removed from V and 1 base from J, the gap between germline ends came to 15 bases. CDR3 length: 17 amino acids. The CDR3 reads CASSQDGARAINYGYTF. CDR3 sequence (DNA): TGTGCCAGCAGCCAAGATGGGGCCAGGGCTATTAACTATGGCTACACCTTC.

The V gene is TRBV11-3, the J gene TRBJ2-7, with TRBD1 matching over 10 bases. The length of the CDR3 is 12 residues. Germline loops: CDR1 SGHNT, CDR2 YENEEA. This CDR3 is CASSLGGTGESV. CDR3 bases: TGTGCCAGCAGCTTAGGCGGGACAGGGGAAAGCGTC.

This clone appeared a few times. J is TRBJ1-6 and V is TRBV28, with TRBD1 matching 9 bases. The CDR3 sequence is 14 residues long. Per the germline V gene, CDR1 is MDHEN and CDR2 is SYDVKM. Unmatched junction bases numbered 4, after V lost 4 bases and J lost 9 bases. This chain's CDR3 is CASSSPGQGSPLHF. The CDR3 nucleotides are TGTGCCAGCAGTTCACCGGGACAGGGTTCACCCCTCCACTTT. Full variable domain (missing parts from reference TRBV28 and TRBJ1-6): DVKVTQSSRYLVKRTGEKVFLECVQDMDHENMFWYRQDPGLGLRLIYFSYDVKMKEKGDIPEGYSVSREKKERFSLILESASTNQTSMYLCASSSPGQGSPLHFGNGTRLTVT.

The chain employs TRBV19 and TRBJ1-2; D is perhaps TRBD1 (6 bases). The CDR3 covers 20 residues. V was shortened by 6 bases and J by 5 bases, with 34 bases between the two germline ends. Germline V gene sequence: CDR1 LNHDA, CDR2 SQIVND (reference sequence). CDR3 amino acids: CASRSVRGYGSSAMLYGYTF. CDR3 nucleotides: TGTGCCAGTAGGAGTGTGAGGGGGTATGGTTCATCCGCGATGCTATATGGCTACACCTTC.

V is TRBV15 and J is TRBJ1-6; possible D gene TRBD1, 6 bases. The ends were cut back, 6 bases at V and 0 bases at J, with 12 bases in the middle. This CDR3 region has 16 residues. CDR1 and CDR2 from the germline V gene are LNHNV and YYDKDF (reference sequence). The CDR3 DNA follows: TGTGCCACCAGGAGAATGGACAGCTCCTATAATTCACCCCTCCACTTT. Its translation: CATRRMDSSYNSPLHF.

V and J are TRBV7-9 and TRBJ1-2, with 9 bases identical to TRBD1. The V and J ends lost 1 base and 3 bases, in that order; junction bases with no gene match: 12. Germline CDR1 is SEHNR and CDR2 is FQNEAQ (reference sequence). The CDR3 totals 18 residues. The CDR3 sequence is CASSLVGGQGIIDYGYTF. The CDR3 DNA reads as TGTGCCAGCAGCTTAGTAGGGGGACAGGGTATTATCGACTATGGCTACACCTTC.

The chain couples TRBV11-2 to TRBJ1-2, with D possibly TRBD1 on 6 matching bases. Trimming took off 3 bases at V and 2 bases at J, with 7 bases between the two ends. Germline V CDR1 and CDR2: SGHAT, FQNNGV. The CDR3 has 13 amino acids. CDR3 in amino acids: CASSLDRNYGYTF. CDR3 sequence (DNA): TGTGCCAGCAGCTTGGACAGAAACTATGGCTACACCTTC.

The chain uses TRBV11-1 and TRBJ1-2, with D perhaps TRBD1 (5 bases). The CDR3 totals 15 residues. V was trimmed by 5 bases and J by 2 bases, leaving 15 bases between them. Germline V gene lookup returns CDR1 SGHAT and CDR2 FQDESV (reference sequence). The CDR3 spells CASSPSDRFNYGYTF. Written as DNA, the CDR3 is TGTGCCAGCAGCCCCTCCGACAGATTCAACTATGGCTACACCTTC.

Details on this clone: Germline is not matched at one junction end, which may reflect a read error. This chain uses TRBV28 with TRBJ1-2; 7 nucleotides line up with TRBD1. The germline V gene encodes CDR1 MDHEN and CDR2 SYDVKM. This CDR3 spans 15 amino acids. As DNA, the CDR3 is TGTGCCAGCAGTTACGTGACAGGGTTGGGTATACATTTCCACTTC. This translates into CASSYVTGLGIHFHF.

The chain has TRBV25-1 and TRBJ1-2; D is undetermined. Trimming cost V 1 base and J 5 bases, with 11 bases left between them. Germline V gives CDR1 MGHDK, CDR2 SYGVNS. The CDR3 covers 14 residues. CDR3 sequence: CASSEWGGGYGYTF. CDR3 DNA sequence: TGTGCCAGCAGTGAATGGGGAGGCGGATATGGCTACACCTTC.

This chain uses TRBV7-9 with TRBJ2-1, with 8 bases aligning to TRBD1. The J segment lost 7 bases and the V segment lost 5 bases, leaving 7 bases of the junction unmatched. The CDR3 runs 14 residues. Germline V CDR1 and CDR2: SEHNR, FQNEAQ (reference sequence). The CDR3 spells CASSPQDRENEQFF. CDR3 DNA: TGTGCCAGCAGCCCCCAGGACAGGGAAAATGAGCAGTTCTTC.

The chain has TRBV28 and TRBJ1-6; D call uncertain. The V end lost 1 base, the J end lost 6 bases, and 4 bases lay between the germline ends. There are 13 residues in the CDR3. Germline-derived CDR1 and CDR2 are MDHEN and SYDVKM. CDR3: CASSLFGNSPLHF. The CDR3 bases are TGTGCCAGCAGTTTATTCGGTAATTCACCCCTCCACTTT.

The chain joins TRBV15 to TRBJ2-2; 7 bases agree with TRBD1. CDR3 length: 14 residues. The V segment lost 5 bases and the J segment 6 bases; nucleotides outside the gene matches: 6. Germline values: CDR1 LNHNV, CDR2 YYDKDF (reference sequence). The CDR3 bases are TGTGCCACCAGCGTTGACAGGGTTCCCGGGGAGCTGTTTTTT. This gives the protein CATSVDRVPGELFF.

J is TRBJ2-7 and V is TRBV4-2, with D possibly TRBD2 on 5 matching bases. The CDR3 is 13 residues long. V lost 2 bases and J lost 6, with 11 bases in between. Looked up from germline, CDR1 is LGHNA and CDR2 is YNFKEQ. The CDR3 DNA follows: TGTGCCAGCAGCCAACGGGGATACCCCGAGCAGTACTTC. This translates into CASSQRGYPEQYF.

The genes are TRBV12-3 or TRBV12-4 and TRBJ1-4, with TRBD1 as a possible D gene (6 bases). Trimming removed 8 bases from V and 8 bases from J, with 9 bases in between. This CDR3 has 11 residues. The CDR3 DNA follows: TGTGCCAGCGCCCAGGGGGAAAAACTGTTTTTT. Translated, it gives CASAQGEKLFF.

The chain employs TRBV6-4 and TRBJ2-3; 8 bases align to TRBD2. Germline CDR1 and CDR2: MRHNA and SNTAGT. Germline trimming cut 2 bases from V and 3 bases from J; bases unmatched to any gene: 1. The CDR3 contains 14 residues. The CDR3 sequence is CASSDRGGTDTQYF. As DNA, the CDR3 is TGTGCCAGCAGTGACCGGGGGGGGACAGATACGCAGTATTTT.

CDR3 amino acids: CASSEGKGQGINQPQHF. CDR3 DNA sequence: TGTGCCAGCAGTGAGGGAAAGGGACAGGGAATCAATCAGCCCCAGCATTTT. The J gene is TRBJ1-5, the V gene TRBV25-1; 9 bases line up with TRBD1. The V gene's germline CDR1 is MGHDK and CDR2 SYGVNS. The junction had 9 bases not matched to a gene; V was cut back by 3 bases and J by 3 bases. CDR3 length: 17 amino acids.